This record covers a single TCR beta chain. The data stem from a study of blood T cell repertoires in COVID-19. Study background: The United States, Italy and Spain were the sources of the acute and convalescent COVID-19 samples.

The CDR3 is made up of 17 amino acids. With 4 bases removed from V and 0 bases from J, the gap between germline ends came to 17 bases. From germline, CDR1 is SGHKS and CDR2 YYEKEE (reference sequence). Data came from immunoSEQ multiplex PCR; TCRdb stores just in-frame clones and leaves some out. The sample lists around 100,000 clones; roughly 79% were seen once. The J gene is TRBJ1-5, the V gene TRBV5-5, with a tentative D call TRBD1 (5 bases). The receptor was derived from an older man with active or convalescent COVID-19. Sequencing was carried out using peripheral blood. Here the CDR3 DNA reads TGTGCCAGCAGCCAGGTTCCGGGACTGGGTAGCAATCAGCCCCAGCATTTT. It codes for CASSQVPGLGSNQPQHF.